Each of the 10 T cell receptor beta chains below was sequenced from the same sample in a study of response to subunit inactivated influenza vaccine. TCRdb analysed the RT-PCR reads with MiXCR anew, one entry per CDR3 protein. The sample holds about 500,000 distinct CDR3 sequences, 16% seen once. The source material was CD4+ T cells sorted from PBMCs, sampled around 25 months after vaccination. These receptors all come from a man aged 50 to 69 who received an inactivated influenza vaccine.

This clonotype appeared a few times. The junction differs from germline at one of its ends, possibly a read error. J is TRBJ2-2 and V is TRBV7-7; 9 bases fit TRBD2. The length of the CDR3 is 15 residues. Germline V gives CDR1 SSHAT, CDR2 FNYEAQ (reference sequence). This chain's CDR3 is CASSLQAGGTGELFF. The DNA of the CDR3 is TGTGCTAGCAGCTTACAAGCGGGGGGCACCGGGGAGCTGTTTTTT.

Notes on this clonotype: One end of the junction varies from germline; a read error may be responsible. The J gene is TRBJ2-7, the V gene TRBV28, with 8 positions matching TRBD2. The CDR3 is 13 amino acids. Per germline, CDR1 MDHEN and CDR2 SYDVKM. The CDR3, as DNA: TGTACCAGCAGCCTTAGCGCGGGGGGCGAGCAGTACTTC. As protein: CTSSLSAGGEQYF.

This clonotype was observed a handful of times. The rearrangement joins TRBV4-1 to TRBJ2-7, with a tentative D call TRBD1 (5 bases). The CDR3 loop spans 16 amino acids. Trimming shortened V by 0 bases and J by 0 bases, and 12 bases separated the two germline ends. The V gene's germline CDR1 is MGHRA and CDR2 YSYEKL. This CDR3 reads CASSQEVGVRSYEQYF. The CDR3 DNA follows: TGCGCCAGCAGCCAAGAGGTAGGGGTTCGCTCCTACGAGCAGTACTTC.

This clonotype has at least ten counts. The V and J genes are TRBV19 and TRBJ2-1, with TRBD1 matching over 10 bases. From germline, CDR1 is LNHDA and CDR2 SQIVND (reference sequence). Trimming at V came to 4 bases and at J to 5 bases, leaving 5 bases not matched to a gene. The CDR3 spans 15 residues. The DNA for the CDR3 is TGTGCCAGTAGTACCCGACAGGGGGCTAACAATGAGCAGTTCTTC. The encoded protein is CASSTRQGANNEQFF.

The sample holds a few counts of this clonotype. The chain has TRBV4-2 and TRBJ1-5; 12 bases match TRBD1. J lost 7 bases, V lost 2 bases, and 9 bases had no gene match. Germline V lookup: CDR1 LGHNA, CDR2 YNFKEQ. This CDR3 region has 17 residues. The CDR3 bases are TGTGCCAGCAGCCAACCCGCCGGGACAGGGGGCCAACAGCCCCAGCATTTT. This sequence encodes CASSQPAGTGGQQPQHF.

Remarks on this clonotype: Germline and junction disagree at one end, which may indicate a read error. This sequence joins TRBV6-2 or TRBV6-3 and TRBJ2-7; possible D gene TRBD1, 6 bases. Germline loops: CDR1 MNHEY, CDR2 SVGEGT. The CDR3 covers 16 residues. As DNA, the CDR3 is TGTGCCAGCGGTTACACCCCTGGCAGGGGTCTGTGGGAGCAGTACTTC. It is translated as CASGYTPGRGLWEQYF.

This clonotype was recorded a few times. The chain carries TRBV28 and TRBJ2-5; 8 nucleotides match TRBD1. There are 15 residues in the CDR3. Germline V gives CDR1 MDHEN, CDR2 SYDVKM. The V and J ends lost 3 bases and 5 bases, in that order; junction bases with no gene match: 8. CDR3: CASSFSAGGAETQYF. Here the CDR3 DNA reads TGTGCCAGCAGTTTCTCGGCAGGGGGCGCGGAGACCCAGTACTTC.

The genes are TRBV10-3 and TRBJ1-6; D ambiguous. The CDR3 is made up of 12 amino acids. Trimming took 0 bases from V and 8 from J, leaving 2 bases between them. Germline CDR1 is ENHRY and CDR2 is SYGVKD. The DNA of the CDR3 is TGTGCCATCAGTGAGTCAGATTCACCCCTCCACTTT. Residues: CAISESDSPLHF.

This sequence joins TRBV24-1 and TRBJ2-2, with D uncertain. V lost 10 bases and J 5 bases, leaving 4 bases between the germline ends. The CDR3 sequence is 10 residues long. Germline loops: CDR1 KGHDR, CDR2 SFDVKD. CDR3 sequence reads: CATGTGELFF. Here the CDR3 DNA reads TGTGCCACGGGAACCGGGGAGCTGTTTTTT.

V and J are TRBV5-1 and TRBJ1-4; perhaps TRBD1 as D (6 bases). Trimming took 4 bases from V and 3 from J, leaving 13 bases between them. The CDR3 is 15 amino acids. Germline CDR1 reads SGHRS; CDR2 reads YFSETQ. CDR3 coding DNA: TGCGCCAGCAGCGCAACAGGGATGGCTAATGAAAAACTGTTTTTT. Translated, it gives CASSATGMANEKLFF.